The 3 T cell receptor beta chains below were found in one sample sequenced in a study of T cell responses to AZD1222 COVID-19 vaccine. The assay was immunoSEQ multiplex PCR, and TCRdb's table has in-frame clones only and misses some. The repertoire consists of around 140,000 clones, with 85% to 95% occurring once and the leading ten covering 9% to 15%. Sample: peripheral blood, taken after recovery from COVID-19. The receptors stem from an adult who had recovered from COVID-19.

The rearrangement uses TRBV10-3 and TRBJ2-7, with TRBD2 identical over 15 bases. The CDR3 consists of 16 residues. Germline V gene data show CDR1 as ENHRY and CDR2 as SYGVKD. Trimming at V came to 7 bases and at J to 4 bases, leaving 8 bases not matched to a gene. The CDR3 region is CAIKPGLAGGGYEQYF. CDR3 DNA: TGTGCCATCAAGCCGGGACTAGCGGGAGGTGGTTACGAGCAGTACTTC.

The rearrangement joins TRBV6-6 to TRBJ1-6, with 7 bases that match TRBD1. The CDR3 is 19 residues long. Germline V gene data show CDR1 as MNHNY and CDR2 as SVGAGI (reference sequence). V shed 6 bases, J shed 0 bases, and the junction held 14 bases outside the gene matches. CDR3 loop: CASSWGQRKGGSYNSPLHF. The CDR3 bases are TGTGCCAGCAGCTGGGGACAGCGAAAGGGAGGCTCCTATAATTCACCCCTCCACTTT.

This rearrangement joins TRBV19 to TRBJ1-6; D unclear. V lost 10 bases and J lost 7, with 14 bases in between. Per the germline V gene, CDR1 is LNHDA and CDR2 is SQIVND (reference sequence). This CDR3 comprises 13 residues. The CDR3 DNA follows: TGTGCCACATCCGGGCTCAGAAATTCACCCCTCCACTTT. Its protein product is CATSGLRNSPLHF.